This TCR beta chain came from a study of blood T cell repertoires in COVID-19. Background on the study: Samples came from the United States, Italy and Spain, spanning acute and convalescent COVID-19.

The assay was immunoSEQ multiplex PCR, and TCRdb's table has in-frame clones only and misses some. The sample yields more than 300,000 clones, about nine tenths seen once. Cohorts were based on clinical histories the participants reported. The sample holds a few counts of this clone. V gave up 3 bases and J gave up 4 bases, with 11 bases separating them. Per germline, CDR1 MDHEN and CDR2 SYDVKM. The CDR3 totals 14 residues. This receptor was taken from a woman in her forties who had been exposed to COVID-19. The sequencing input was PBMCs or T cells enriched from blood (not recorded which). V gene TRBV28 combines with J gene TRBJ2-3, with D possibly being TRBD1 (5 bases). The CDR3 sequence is CASSFSRVSDTQYF. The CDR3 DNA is TGTGCCAGCAGTTTTTCCAGGGTCTCAGATACGCAGTATTTT.